This TCR beta chain stems from a study of beta chain features in type 1 diabetes. Looked up from germline, CDR1 is LGHNA and CDR2 is YNFKEQ. Between the trimmed V and J ends, which lost 4 bases and 4 bases, there was a span of 6 bases. The CDR3 has 12 amino acids. TCRB transcripts that were expressed got sequenced, as all of the isolated RNA had been reverse transcribed. Around 3.57 million reads was the average for naive, central memory and regulatory T cell samples. Method: immunoSEQ multiplex PCR; TCRdb's copy keeps in-frame clones and lacks some. The sample contains fewer than 400,000 clones, less than 9.5% of which appear only once. This clone turned up a few times.

The receptor's source is a young woman in good health. The chain uses TRBV4-2 and TRBJ2-3; D not certain. What was sequenced was central memory CD4+ T cells from blood. CDR3 residues: CASSRSSDTQYF. CDR3 DNA: TGTGCCAGCAGCCGATCCTCAGATACGCAGTATTTT.